The following is a TCR beta chain sequence with its context. The sample belongs to a study of cytotoxic CD8 clonotypes in ibrutinib-treated CLL. This CDR3 is 17 amino acids long. V was clipped by 4 bases and J by 5 bases, with 20 bases between them. The germline gives CDR1 LNHDA, CDR2 SQIVND (reference sequence). Generated by immunoSEQ multiplex PCR, the TCRdb table keeps only in-frame clones and is missing some. The sample holds more than 110,000 clones; around 76% are singletons and the top ten take around 5%. This receptor was identified in a human donor with chronic lymphocytic leukemia. The chain couples TRBV19 to TRBJ1-4, with D unclear. The sequencing here drew on PBMCs, taken after 24 months of ibrutinib treatment. The CDR3 reads CASSKQTRRLRNEKLFF. CDR3 sequence (DNA): TGTGCCAGTAGTAAGCAGACCCGACGGCTCCGGAATGAAAAACTGTTTTTT.